This paragraph covers one TCR beta chain sequence. Original data processing: Researchers report that nucleated cell counts were estimated from reference gene primer amplification. Assay: immunoSEQ multiplex PCR; the TCRdb copy retains only in-frame clones and omits some. The DNA was the basis for D and trimming; V, J and clone size are from that table. This sample has approximately 50,000 clones, with approximately 89% found just once. This sample is part of a study of blood T cell repertoires in COVID-19. Germline lookup yields CDR1 LNHNV and CDR2 YYDKDF (reference sequence). CDR3 length equals 17 residues. Between the trimmed V and J ends, which lost 0 bases and 6 bases, there was a span of 17 bases.

This receptor was taken from a man older than 75 with active or convalescent COVID-19. The sample comprised peripheral blood. This chain connects TRBV15 to TRBJ1-4, with D possibly matching TRBD1 (5 bases). DNA of the CDR3: TGTGCCACCAGCAGAGATAACGCGGCAGGGTTTGATGAAAAACTGTTTTTT. Translation gives CATSRDNAAGFDEKLFF. Looking up the rest from reference TRBV15 and TRBJ1-4 gives the full variable domain: DAMVIQNPRYQVTQFGKPVTLSCSQTLNHNVMYWYQQKSSQAPKLLFHYYDKDFNNEADTPDNFQSRRPNTSFCFLDIRSPGLGDTAMYLCATSRDNAAGFDEKLFFGSGTQLSVL.